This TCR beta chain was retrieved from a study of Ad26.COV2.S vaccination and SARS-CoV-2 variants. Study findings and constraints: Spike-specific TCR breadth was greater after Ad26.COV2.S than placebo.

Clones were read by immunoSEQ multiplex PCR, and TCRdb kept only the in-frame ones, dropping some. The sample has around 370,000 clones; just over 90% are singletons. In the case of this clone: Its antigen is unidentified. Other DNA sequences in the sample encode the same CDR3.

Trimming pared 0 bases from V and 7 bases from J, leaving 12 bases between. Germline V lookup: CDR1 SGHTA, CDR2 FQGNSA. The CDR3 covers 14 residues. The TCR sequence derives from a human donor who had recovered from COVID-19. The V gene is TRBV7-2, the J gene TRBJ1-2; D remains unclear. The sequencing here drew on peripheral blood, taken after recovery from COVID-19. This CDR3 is CASSLAVRASGYTF. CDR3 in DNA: TGTGCCAGCAGCTTAGCCGTCCGGGCAAGTGGCTACACCTTC.